This TCR beta chain was documented in a study of blood T cells in healthy people across ages. Overall study results and limits: Age brought a roughly linear fall in TCR beta diversity measured per million T cells.

There are many counts of this clonotype. The antigen is undetermined. Germline CDR1 and CDR2: MDHEN and SYDVKM. The CDR3 totals 13 residues. Trimming took off 5 bases at V and 4 bases at J, with 11 bases between the two ends. The authors ran a second PCR of about 6 to 11 cycles using a sample-barcoded 5' primer and a J-beta primer mix. Researchers report that a template-switch adaptor with 12 random nucleotides tagged each cDNA molecule. In TCRdb, the 5' RACE reads were re-called with MiXCR into one record per CDR3 protein. The table lists about 640,000 distinct CDR3 sequences, approximately 30% of them singletons, with 15% to 19% in the top ten. Isolation recovered at least 6.5 million PBMCs from every sample. RNA extraction gave at least 5.5 micrograms of total RNA per sample.

This chain connects TRBV28 to TRBJ1-2; D possibly corresponds to TRBD1 (6 bases). The receptor's source is an elderly woman in good health. Sequencing was performed on blood. The CDR3 coding sequence is TGTGCCAGCAGTCCACCGGGGGCCTATGGCTACACCTTC. Amino acid sequence: CASSPPGAYGYTF.